This T cell receptor (beta chain) was obtained from a study of identifying expanded T cells in peripheral blood. Whole-study findings and limits: Differentially abundant clones: 0.95 to 1.5 between replicates, 16.4 at about 13 days, over 18 at four. Across healthy donors, higher total template counts meant significantly greater roughly 2-week count variance.

Remarks on this clone: The antigen is unknown.

No infections or other immune events were documented during collection. The protocol was immunoSEQ multiplex PCR, while the TCRdb copy is restricted to in-frame clones and leaves out a portion. Of 50,000 or so clones listed, approximately 89% are singletons. This clonotype was sampled from a person between 18 and 69 years old in good health. The sample taken for sequencing was blood.

CDR3 DNA sequence: TGTGCCAGCAGCACCCCGGAGGTTAGTGAAGCTTTCTTT. Translated, it gives CASSTPEVSEAFF. V and J are TRBV5-4 and TRBJ1-1, with no clear D. Trimming took 4 bases from V and 7 from J, leaving 14 bases between them. Germline V gene lookup returns CDR1 SGHNT and CDR2 YYREEE (reference sequence). The CDR3 spans 13 residues.